This is a list of T cell receptor beta chains from one sample in a study of blood T cells in healthy people across ages. MiXCR, applied by TCRdb to the 5' RACE reads, yields one record per CDR3 protein. The sample has about 1.5 million distinct CDR3 sequences; approximately 43% are singletons. Input material: blood. All receptors come from a woman between 18 and 29 years old in good health. CDR3s include the opening cysteine and the closing phenylalanine or tryptophan. The order of the fields is J gene, clone size, V gene, D gene, CDR3 protein, CDR3 DNA. D genes are given only for firm matches. Not every row has a clone size; where given, it reads once, few, many or a size class.

TRBJ2-2 - TRBV7-9 - CASSFGRGQHTGELFF TGTGCCAGCAGCTTTGGCAGGGGTCAGCACACCGGGGAGCTGTTTTTT
TRBJ1-5 - TRBV27 TRBD1 CASSKLGTATGNQPQHF TGTGCCAGCAGCAAACTCGGGACAGCTACGGGCAATCAGCCCCAGCATTTT
TRBJ2-1 few TRBV4-3 TRBD1 CASSQHRDREYNEQFF TGCGCCAGCAGCCAACACCGGGACAGGGAATACAATGAGCAGTTCTTC
TRBJ2-3 - TRBV9 - CASSDSWTDTQYF TGTGCCAGCAGCGACTCCTGGACAGATACGCAGTATTTT
TRBJ2-1 few TRBV12-3/TRBV12-4 - CASSPERGSSYYEQFF TGTGCCAGCAGCCCCGAACGGGGAAGCTCCTACTATGAGCAGTTCTTC
TRBJ2-1 few TRBV12-3/TRBV12-4 - CASSFGGGSNEQFF TGTGCCAGCAGTTTTGGAGGGGGTAGCAATGAGCAGTTCTTC
TRBJ2-7 - TRBV29-1 - CSARLAASNEQYF TGCAGCGCCCGGCTGGCAGCTTCCAACGAGCAGTACTTC
TRBJ2-5 - TRBV4-3 TRBD2 CASSQEALAAQETQYF TGCGCCAGCAGCCAAGAAGCACTAGCGGCCCAAGAGACCCAGTACTTC
TRBJ1-1 - TRBV6-2/TRBV6-3 - CASTLWRDNEAFF TGTGCCAGCACTCTTTGGAGGGACAACGAAGCTTTCTTT
TRBJ2-7 many TRBV27 - CASTSWTSSYEQYF TGTGCCAGCACCTCGTGGACGTCTTCCTACGAGCAGTACTTC
TRBJ2-1 few TRBV5-1 TRBD2 CASSWGLTSGRNEQFF TGCGCCAGCAGCTGGGGCTTAACTAGCGGGAGAAATGAGCAGTTCTTC
TRBJ1-1 few TRBV5-1 - CASSLDTLREAFF TGCGCCAGCAGCTTGGACACTTTACGGGAAGCTTTCTTT
TRBJ1-1 - TRBV20-1 - CSAFRDPNPEAFF TGCAGTGCTTTCAGGGACCCGAACCCTGAAGCTTTCTTT
TRBJ1-2 - TRBV29-1 TRBD1 CSVRDSQANYGYTF TGCAGCGTTCGGGACAGCCAAGCTAACTATGGCTACACCTTC
TRBJ2-1 - TRBV20-1 TRBD2 CSAGGGLSYNEQFF TGCAGTGCTGGCGGGGGGTTATCCTACAATGAGCAGTTCTTC
TRBJ2-1 - TRBV20-1 TRBD1 CSARTPGTGGFNEQFF TGCAGTGCTAGAACGCCCGGGACAGGGGGCTTCAATGAGCAGTTCTTC
TRBJ2-4 - TRBV20-1 TRBD1 CSASPTGVNIQYF TGCAGTGCCTCTCCGACAGGGGTGAACATTCAGTACTTC
TRBJ2-3 - TRBV20-1 - CSASAPRDTPRDTQYF TGCAGTGCTAGTGCCCCCCGGGACACACCCAGGGATACGCAGTATTTT
TRBJ2-3 - TRBV7-3 - CASSSTGIGTDTQYF TGTGCCAGCAGCTCAACAGGGATCGGCACAGATACGCAGTATTTT
TRBJ2-1 few TRBV20-1 - CSARPVYNEQFF TGCAGTGCTCGACCCGTCTACAATGAGCAGTTCTTC
TRBJ2-1 - TRBV11-2 - CASSNPWEVETQFF TGTGCCAGCAGTAACCCTTGGGAGGTCGAGACCCAGTTCTTC
TRBJ1-2 - TRBV5-6 - CASRAGFYGYTF TGTGCCAGCAGGGCAGGGTTCTATGGCTACACCTTC
TRBJ1-5 once TRBV6-2/TRBV6-3 - CASSYSGPPSQPQHF TGTGCCAGCAGTTACTCGGGACCGCCAAGTCAGCCCCAGCATTTT
TRBJ2-3 - TRBV12-3/TRBV12-4 TRBD2 CASSPISGGARTQYF TGTGCCAGCAGTCCCATTAGCGGGGGGGCGCGGACGCAGTATTTT
TRBJ2-3 - TRBV7-2 - CASSLSLATQYF TGTGCCAGCAGCTTATCATTGGCTACGCAGTATTTT
TRBJ2-3 - TRBV9 - CASSPGFLSTDTQYF TGTGCCAGCAGCCCCGGTTTCTTAAGCACAGATACGCAGTATTTT
TRBJ1-5 - TRBV7-9 - CASSLGSLSGSYSNQPQHF TGTGCCAGCAGCTTAGGGAGCCTTAGCGGGTCCTATAGCAATCAGCCCCAGCATTTT
TRBJ2-1 few TRBV12-3/TRBV12-4 TRBD1 CASSFPGQWNEQFF TGTGCCAGCAGTTTCCCGGGACAGTGGAATGAGCAGTTCTTC
TRBJ1-2 - TRBV7-9 TRBD1 CASTKQGRGAYGYTF TGTGCCAGCACCAAACAGGGGAGAGGAGCCTATGGCTACACCTTC
TRBJ1-1 few TRBV29-1 - CSVETDMNTEAFF TGCAGCGTTGAAACGGATATGAACACTGAAGCTTTCTTT
TRBJ2-7 - TRBV9 - CASSVEGQGFDEQYF TGTGCCAGCAGCGTAGAAGGGCAGGGGTTCGACGAGCAGTACTTC
TRBJ1-5 - TRBV12-3/TRBV12-4 - CASSAEELSNQPQHF TGTGCCAGCAGCGCAGAGGAGCTTAGCAATCAGCCCCAGCATTTT
TRBJ2-7 few TRBV7-2 - CASSLGQLNEQYF TGTGCCAGCAGTCTTGGACAGCTCAACGAGCAGTACTTC
TRBJ2-7 few TRBV2 - CASSEQGETYEQYF TGTGCCAGCAGCGAACAGGGCGAAACCTACGAGCAGTACTTC
TRBJ2-3 - TRBV12-5 - CASGLGSTSTDTQYF TGTGCTAGTGGTTTGGGCAGTACTAGCACAGATACGCAGTATTTT
TRBJ2-5 few TRBV6-6 TRBD2 CASSSGTSGNNEQYF TGTGCCAGCAGTTCCGGGACTAGCGGGAACAATGAGCAGTACTTC
TRBJ2-1 - TRBV7-2 - CASRGPGTDSYNEQFF TGTGCCAGCAGAGGACCTGGGACGGACTCCTACAATGAGCAGTTCTTC
TRBJ2-1 few TRBV4-1 TRBD2 CASSHPTSGRVDEQFF TGCGCCAGCAGCCATCCCACTAGCGGGAGGGTCGATGAGCAGTTCTTC
TRBJ2-7 - TRBV5-1 - CASSLAVTGSYNEQYF TGCGCCAGCAGCTTGGCAGTGACAGGCTCCTACAATGAGCAGTACTTC
TRBJ2-7 few TRBV4-1 TRBD2 CASSQEEAGAAEQYF TGCGCCAGCAGCCAAGAAGAAGCGGGGGCCGCGGAGCAGTACTTC
TRBJ1-1 many TRBV6-5 - CASSYSEGTEAFF TGTGCCAGCAGTTACTCGGAGGGCACTGAAGCTTTCTTT
TRBJ2-5 few TRBV27 TRBD1 CASSLGQNTLGTQYF TGTGCCAGCAGTTTGGGACAGAACACCCTGGGGACCCAGTACTTC
TRBJ2-3 - TRBV29-1 - CSVEPEGYTDTQYF TGCAGCGTTGAACCCGAGGGGTACACAGATACGCAGTATTTT
TRBJ2-1 - TRBV18 - CASSPSRYNEQFF TGTGCCAGCTCACCTTCTCGCTACAATGAGCAGTTCTTC
TRBJ2-1 - TRBV29-1 - CSVGTCNEQFF TGCAGCGTTGGCACTTGCAATGAGCAGTTCTTC
TRBJ1-1 - TRBV5-1 - CASSLEGRGPTTEAFF TGCGCCAGCAGCTTGGAAGGAAGGGGCCCGACCACTGAAGCTTTCTTT
TRBJ2-7 - TRBV29-1 - CSAGKGHEQYF TGCAGCGCAGGGAAGGGCCACGAGCAGTACTTC